One sample yielded the 32 T cell receptor beta chains listed below, sequenced in a study of beta chain features in type 1 diabetes. Sequencing targeted expressed TCRB transcripts, as all isolated RNA had been reverse transcribed. Profiled with immunoSEQ multiplex PCR; TCRdb holds only in-frame clones, not every one. The sample lists around 500,000 clones, over 9.5% occurring once. The sample was naive CD4+ T cells from blood. Receptor source: a woman aged 18-35 years in good health.

This clone is a singleton in its sample. The CDR3 protein is CASRKERGTDTQYF. CDR3 in DNA: TGTGCCAGCAGGAAAGAGCGAGGCACAGATACGCAGTATTTT. V is TRBV7-2 and J is TRBJ2-3; no definite D call. Trimming took 6 bases from V and 1 from J, leaving 11 bases between them. CDR1 and CDR2 from the germline V gene are SGHTA and FQGNSA. This CDR3 is built from 14 residues.

V usage is TRBV11-2 and J usage is TRBJ2-5; D not certain. V lost 3 bases and J lost 4, with 9 bases in between. The CDR3 loop spans 13 amino acids. Germline assignment: CDR1 SGHAT and CDR2 FQNNGV. The CDR3 sequence: CASSFVPRETQYF. The CDR3 nucleotides are TGTGCCAGCAGCTTCGTACCTCGAGAGACCCAGTACTTC.

This clone was observed a handful of times. V gene TRBV4-1 combines with J gene TRBJ2-6, with D perhaps assigned TRBD1 or TRBD2 (5 bases each). The CDR3 consists of 19 residues. The germline V gene encodes CDR1 MGHRA and CDR2 YSYEKL. V lost 1 base and J 2 bases, leaving 18 bases between the germline ends. The CDR3 loop is CASSQVEGKTFPGANVLTF. DNA for the CDR3: TGCGCCAGCAGCCAAGTTGAGGGGAAAACCTTCCCTGGGGCCAACGTCCTGACTTTC.

This clone was seen a handful of times. The chain has TRBV23-1 and TRBJ2-3; perhaps TRBD1 as D (5 bases). TRBV23-1 is labeled an ORF, and its function is uncertain. CDR3 length: 17 amino acids. With 1 base removed from V and 7 bases from J, the gap between germline ends came to 21 bases. The CDR3 region is CASSQFFGRQGLYTQYF. The DNA of the CDR3 is TGCGCCAGCAGTCAATTCTTCGGCAGGCAGGGATTATATACGCAGTATTTT.

This clone was found a few times. The CDR3 DNA reads TGCAGCGTCCGACTAGCGGCAGTCACAGATACGCAGTATTTT. Translating it yields CSVRLAAVTDTQYF. This chain connects TRBV29-1 to TRBJ2-3, with 9 bases fitting TRBD2. Germline V gene data show CDR1 as SQVTM and CDR2 as ANQGSEA. CDR3 length equals 14 residues. V dropped 6 bases and J dropped 2; count of bases not matched to a gene: 6.

The J gene is TRBJ2-5, the V gene TRBV4-2; D possibly corresponds to TRBD2 (6 bases). Germline CDR1 reads LGHNA; CDR2 reads YNFKEQ. The CDR3 is 16 residues long. Trimming took off 0 bases at V and 2 bases at J, with 13 bases between the two ends. The CDR3 DNA sequence: TGTGCCAGCAGCCAAGATATGGTGGGGGGACAAGAGACCCAGTACTTC. Protein sequence: CASSQDMVGGQETQYF.

This clone was detected once. This rearrangement joins TRBV9 to TRBJ2-2; no firm D call. The CDR3 contains 13 residues. The V end was cut by 2 bases, the J end by 5 bases, with 7 bases between. Germline V gene data show CDR1 as SGDLS and CDR2 as YYNGEE. For the CDR3, the DNA is TGTGCCAGCAGCGTCTCGTGGACCGGGGAGCTGTTTTTT. Amino acid sequence: CASSVSWTGELFF.

Only a few counts were recorded for this clone. The chain recombines TRBV7-9 with TRBJ2-7; 7 bases are a match to TRBD1. CDR1 is SEHNR and CDR2 is FQNEAQ in the germline V gene (reference sequence). The CDR3 loop spans 14 amino acids. Trimming removed 3 bases from V and 3 bases from J; junction bases left unmatched: 5. The DNA for the CDR3 is TGTGCCAGCAGCTTCGGTCCAGGGGGCTACGAGCAGTACGTC. It codes for CASSFGPGGYEQYV.

This clone was picked up a small number of times. This rearrangement joins TRBV5-4 to TRBJ2-3, with TRBD2 matching over 11 bases. The V segment lost 4 bases and the J segment 6 bases; nucleotides outside the gene matches: 7. This CDR3 contains 15 residues. The germline CDR1 and CDR2 sequences are SGHNT and YYREEE (reference sequence). The CDR3 coding sequence is TGTGCCAGCAGCGCACTAGCGGGGGTTGTGGATACGCAGTATTTT. Translation gives CASSALAGVVDTQYF.

Only a few counts were recorded for this clone. The CDR3 is CATSRQSYNEQFF. The DNA of the CDR3 is TGTGCCACCAGCAGACAGTCCTACAATGAGCAGTTCTTC. The chain employs TRBV15 and TRBJ2-1; D is unresolved. The V and J ends lost 2 bases and 1 base respectively, with 3 bases between them. CDR1 and CDR2 from the germline V gene are LNHNV and YYDKDF (reference sequence). The CDR3 runs to 13 residues.

The genes are TRBV7-2 and TRBJ1-5; tentatively, D is TRBD1 (6 bases). The CDR3 is 12 residues long. V was cut by 4 bases and J by 8 bases, with 9 bases left in between. The germline gives CDR1 SGHTA, CDR2 FQGNSA. The CDR3 is CASSWRGEPQHF. In DNA, the CDR3 is TGTGCCAGCAGCTGGAGGGGGGAGCCCCAGCATTTT. Complete variable domain (other parts from reference TRBV7-2 and TRBJ1-5): GAGVSQSPSNKVTEKGKDVELRCDPISGHTALYWYRQSLGQGLEFLIYFQGNSAPDKSGLPSDRFSAERTGGSVSTLTIQRTQQEDSAVYLCASSWRGEPQHFGDGTRLSIL.

The chain is built from TRBV5-1 and TRBJ2-5; 10 bases match TRBD1. V lost 7 bases and J lost 5; bases outside the gene matches: 14. The CDR3 consists of 16 residues. Germline V gene data show CDR1 as SGHRS and CDR2 as YFSETQ. CDR3 residues: CASGLGTGVLDETQYF. The CDR3, as DNA: TGCGCCAGCGGACTCGGGACAGGGGTCTTAGATGAGACCCAGTACTTC.

The V gene is TRBV14, the J gene TRBJ2-2; 13 positions agree with TRBD2. The CDR3 totals 17 residues. Germline values: CDR1 SGHDN, CDR2 FVKESK. V gave up 6 bases and J gave up 0 bases; unmatched junction bases: 4. CDR3 sequence reads: CASRPGLAGPNTGELFF. Here the CDR3 DNA reads TGTGCCAGCAGACCGGGACTAGCGGGACCGAACACCGGGGAGCTGTTTTTT.

The V and J genes are TRBV27 and TRBJ2-3; maybe TRBD1 (5 bases). CDR3 length: 15 residues. Germline V gene sequence: CDR1 MNHEY, CDR2 SMNVEV (reference sequence). Trimming left V 3 bases short and J 6 bases short, with 16 bases between. The CDR3 here is CASSLGPGIADTQYF. Here the CDR3 DNA reads TGTGCCAGCAGTTTGGGGCCAGGCATTGCGGATACGCAGTATTTT.

There are a few counts of this clone. The gene calls are TRBV7-2 and TRBJ2-6; D remains ambiguous. The CDR3 length is 15 residues. Trimming took off 5 bases at V and 1 base at J, with 9 bases between the two ends. Germline CDR1 is SGHTA and CDR2 is FQGNSA. As DNA, the CDR3 is TGTGCCAGCAGCCGGAGCAAATCTGGGGCCAACGTCCTGACTTTC. Translated: CASSRSKSGANVLTF.

The chain carries TRBV5-1 and TRBJ2-7, with TRBD2 identical over 10 bases. Germline loops: CDR1 SGHRS, CDR2 YFSETQ. The CDR3 contains 16 residues. V lost 1 base to trimming and J lost 9 bases; unmatched junction nucleotides: 13. The CDR3 region has the DNA TGCGCCAGCAGCTTGCGAATGTCTAGCGGGAGCGCCTGGCAGTACTTC. Amino acid sequence: CASSLRMSSGSAWQYF.

This clone has only a few counts. The CDR3 DNA is TGTGCCAGCAGCGTAACCAATACCAGGGGGCCATACAATGAGCAGTTCTTC. Amino acid sequence: CASSVTNTRGPYNEQFF. This chain connects TRBV9 to TRBJ2-1, with 8 bases aligning to TRBD1. The CDR3 totals 17 residues. Germline V gives CDR1 SGDLS, CDR2 YYNGEE. The V and J ends lost 1 base and 4 bases, in that order; junction bases with no gene match: 10.

The V and J genes are TRBV7-9 and TRBJ2-1; no definite D call. Trimming shortened V by 2 bases and J by 9 bases, and 5 bases separated the two germline ends. Germline CDR1 is SEHNR and CDR2 is FQNEAQ (reference sequence). The CDR3 runs 11 residues. The CDR3 DNA reads TGTGCCAGCAGCTTAAGTCCTGAGCAGTTCTTC. This translates into CASSLSPEQFF.

This chain joins TRBV2 and TRBJ1-2; a possible D gene is TRBD1 (6 bases). Germline V gives CDR1 SNHLY, CDR2 FYNNEI. Between the trimmed V and J ends, which lost 6 bases and 5 bases, there was a span of 13 bases. This CDR3 has 13 amino acids. CDR3 region: CASSLQGPYGYTF. The CDR3 region has the DNA TGTGCCAGCAGCCTACAGGGCCCTTATGGCTACACCTTC.

CDR3 DNA sequence: TGTGCCAGCAGCTTACAGGGAAGTCGACACGAGCAGTACGTC. Translated, it gives CASSLQGSRHEQYV. The genes are TRBV11-1 and TRBJ2-7, with D maybe TRBD1 (5 bases). CDR1 SGHAT and CDR2 FQDESV come from the germline V gene (reference sequence). The CDR3 is 14 amino acids. Trimming removed 2 bases from V and 5 bases from J, with 13 bases in between.

This clone was detected a few times. The chain recombines TRBV19 with TRBJ1-1; TRBD1 is a possible D gene (5 bases). Trimming removed 3 bases from V and 1 base from J, with 9 bases in between. Germline V gives CDR1 LNHDA, CDR2 SQIVND (reference sequence). The CDR3 is made up of 14 amino acids. CDR3 loop: CASSIPGANTEAFF. For the CDR3, the DNA is TGTGCCAGTAGTATCCCCGGGGCGAACACTGAAGCTTTCTTT.

A few counts support this clone. CDR3 region: CASSLRADYNEQFF. DNA for the CDR3: TGTGCCAGCAGCTTAAGGGCAGACTACAATGAGCAGTTCTTC. The chain employs TRBV7-3 and TRBJ2-1; unclear D gene. CDR1 and CDR2 from the germline V gene are SGHTA and FQGTGA. The CDR3 is 14 residues long. The ends were cut back, 1 base at V and 3 bases at J, with 7 bases in the middle.

This chain uses TRBV6-6 with TRBJ1-2; no firm D call. Trimming pared 4 bases from V and 7 bases from J, leaving 10 bases between. The CDR3 is made up of 12 amino acids. Germline-derived CDR1 and CDR2 are MNHNY and SVGAGI (reference sequence). DNA for the CDR3: TGTGCCAGCAGTTTTGAGGGTTTTGGCTACACCTTC. Translated, it gives CASSFEGFGYTF.

The rearrangement uses TRBV15 and TRBJ1-1, with TRBD1 matching 8 bases. CDR3 length: 14 residues. Trimming took 3 bases from V and 4 from J; bases not matched to a gene: 4. The germline CDR1 and CDR2 sequences are LNHNV and YYDKDF (reference sequence). CDR3 residues: CATSRGDRGTEAFF. DNA of the CDR3: TGTGCCACCAGCAGGGGAGACAGGGGCACTGAAGCTTTCTTT.

The chain uses TRBV4-2 and TRBJ2-3; 14 positions agree with TRBD2. This CDR3 has 15 amino acids. Germline V lookup: CDR1 LGHNA, CDR2 YNFKEQ. V lost 4 bases, J lost 4 bases, and 1 base stayed unmatched. CDR3 residues: CASSRTSGGSDTQYF. The CDR3 DNA follows: TGTGCCAGCAGCCGGACTAGCGGGGGGTCAGATACGCAGTATTTT.

This clone showed up just a few times. The J gene is TRBJ2-7, the V gene TRBV18; 7 bases are a match to TRBD1. Trimming cost V 5 bases and J 3 bases; bases outside gene matches: 4. The CDR3 is 13 amino acids. CDR1 KGHSH and CDR2 LQKENI come from the germline V gene. CDR3 sequence reads: CASSGRDSYEQYV. In DNA form, the CDR3 reads TGTGCCAGCTCAGGTAGGGACAGCTACGAGCAGTACGTC.

This clone was observed a handful of times. The V call is TRBV10-3, the J call TRBJ2-1, with D uncertain. Germline V gene sequence: CDR1 ENHRY, CDR2 SYGVKD. The CDR3 loop spans 15 amino acids. With 0 bases removed from V and 8 bases from J, the gap between germline ends came to 14 bases. Here the CDR3 DNA reads TGTGCCATCAGTGAGTCCTCCCTCCTTCGGGATGAGCAGTTCTTC. Protein: CAISESSLLRDEQFF.

CDR3 sequence: CASRPGSGAYNEQFF. CDR3 nucleotides: TGTGCCAGCAGGCCCGGGTCAGGGGCCTACAATGAGCAGTTCTTC. This sequence joins TRBV5-4 and TRBJ2-1, with TRBD1 as a possible D gene (6 bases). With 5 bases removed from V and 2 bases from J, the gap between germline ends came to 14 bases. This CDR3 has 15 residues. Germline assignment: CDR1 SGHNT and CDR2 YYREEE (reference sequence).

This clone was seen only a few times. The chain has TRBV7-3 and TRBJ1-1; D ambiguous. The V gene lost 2 bases and the J gene lost 2 bases, with 9 bases spanning the gap. Germline V gene data show CDR1 as SGHTA and CDR2 as FQGTGA. The CDR3 totals 14 residues. The CDR3 bases are TGTGCCAGCAGCTTAGGCTCAACAAACACTGAAGCTTTCTTT. Residues: CASSLGSTNTEAFF.

This sequence joins TRBV7-2 and TRBJ2-3, with D unresolved. Trimming left V 3 bases short and J 7 bases short, with 5 bases between. Germline assignment: CDR1 SGHTA and CDR2 FQGNSA. The CDR3 sequence is 11 residues long. CDR3 in amino acids: CASSLGNTQYF. The CDR3 DNA reads TGTGCCAGCAGCTTGGGAAATACGCAGTATTTT.

The chain recombines TRBV19 with TRBJ1-6; the D is unclear. This CDR3 is built from 13 residues. Trimming cost V 4 bases and J 8 bases, with 9 bases left between them. Germline V lookup: CDR1 LNHDA, CDR2 SQIVND (reference sequence). CDR3 in amino acids: CASSTDTYSPLHF. The CDR3 DNA is TGTGCCAGTAGTACAGACACCTATTCACCCCTCCACTTT.

The rearrangement uses TRBV5-1 and TRBJ2-4; 8 bases agree with TRBD1. V lost 0 bases to trimming and J lost 5 bases; unmatched junction nucleotides: 4. The CDR3 spans 15 residues. Germline V CDR1 and CDR2: SGHRS, YFSETQ. The CDR3 nucleotides read TGCGCCAGCAGCTTGGTGGCAGGGGGCGAAAACATTCAGTACTTC. This gives the protein CASSLVAGGENIQYF.